Below are 25 T cell receptor beta chains sequenced from a single sample in a study of blood T cells in healthy people across ages. Then a second PCR, running roughly 7 to 11 cycles, was carried out with a sample-barcoded 5' primer and a J-beta primer mix. MiXCR, applied by TCRdb to the 5' RACE reads, yields one record per CDR3 protein. The table has 1.5 million to 2 million distinct CDR3 sequences, 28% seen once. The sequencing sample was made of blood. The receptors were sampled from a woman aged 30 to 39 in good health.

This chain links TRBV5-1 with TRBJ1-3; D remains unclear. The V end was cut by 0 bases, the J end by 2 bases, with 6 bases between. Germline V gene sequence: CDR1 SGHRS, CDR2 YFSETQ. CDR3 size: 14 residues. CDR3 region: CASSLEPAGNTIYF. The CDR3 DNA is TGCGCCAGCAGCTTGGAGCCAGCTGGAAACACCATATATTTT.

The chain's CDR3 is CASMVTTNSHEQFF. The CDR3 coding sequence is TGTGCCAGTATGGTGACAACAAACTCCCACGAGCAGTTCTTC. The V call is TRBV19, the J call TRBJ2-1, with D unclear. V was clipped by 7 bases and J by 10 bases, with 20 bases between them. Germline assignment: CDR1 LNHDA and CDR2 SQIVND (reference sequence). CDR3 length equals 14 residues.

The table lists this clonotype with a few counts. The chain recombines TRBV29-1 with TRBJ2-3; 9 positions match TRBD1. The CDR3 extends over 14 amino acids. Per the germline V gene, CDR1 is SQVTM and CDR2 is ANQGSEA. Losses at the gene ends were 3 bases for V and 5 bases for J; bases not matched to a gene: 6. CDR3 loop: CSVDGTGLGDTQYF. CDR3 DNA sequence: TGCAGCGTTGACGGGACAGGGTTGGGAGATACGCAGTATTTT.

In its sample, this clonotype was seen a few times. The chain couples TRBV20-1 to TRBJ2-5; 7 bases are shared with TRBD2. Looked up from germline, CDR1 is DFQATT and CDR2 is SNEGSKA (reference sequence). CDR3 length: 15 residues. Trimming removed 3 bases from V and 1 base from J; junction bases left unmatched: 8. The CDR3 reads CSASLPAGIQETQYF. CDR3 DNA: TGCAGTGCTAGTTTACCAGCGGGGATCCAAGAGACCCAGTACTTC.

The chain combines TRBV20-1 with TRBJ1-3; a possible D gene is TRBD1 (6 bases). Trimming took off 6 bases at V and 4 bases at J, with 13 bases between the two ends. CDR3 size: 13 residues. From germline, CDR1 is DFQATT and CDR2 SNEGSKA (reference sequence). The CDR3 loop is CSAHRDVGNTIYF. CDR3 in DNA: TGCAGTGCCCACAGGGACGTAGGAAACACCATATATTTT.

This clonotype was recorded once. The gene calls are TRBV3-1 and TRBJ2-3; D gene unclear. V gave up 4 bases and J gave up 2 bases, with 13 bases separating them. CDR3 length: 15 amino acids. Germline V gene sequence: CDR1 LGHDT, CDR2 YNNKEL (reference sequence). DNA of the CDR3: TGTGCCAGCAGCCTCTCAAGGACCCACACAGATACGCAGTATTTT. This translates into CASSLSRTHTDTQYF.

This clonotype turned up a few times. J is TRBJ1-2 and V is TRBV5-1; D remains unclear. This CDR3 is built from 13 residues. Germline V lookup: CDR1 SGHRS, CDR2 YFSETQ. V shed 2 bases and J shed 4 bases, with 9 bases lying between them. The CDR3 spells CASSLYASYGYTF. The CDR3, as DNA: TGCGCCAGCAGCTTATATGCCTCCTATGGCTACACCTTC.

There are a few counts of this clonotype. This sequence joins TRBV4-3 and TRBJ2-1; 9 nucleotides agree with TRBD2. The CDR3 totals 20 residues. With V trimmed by 0 bases and J by 0 bases, 12 bases remained unmatched. Germline-derived CDR1 and CDR2 are LGHNA and YSLEER. The chain's CDR3 is CASSQDYGSGSSHSYNEQFF. The CDR3 DNA is TGCGCCAGCAGCCAAGACTACGGTAGCGGGAGTTCCCACTCCTACAATGAGCAGTTCTTC.

This clonotype appeared a few times. The rearrangement joins TRBV24-1 to TRBJ2-3; D possibly matches TRBD1 or TRBD2 (6 bases each). Germline CDR1 and CDR2: KGHDR and SFDVKD. V lost 8 bases, J lost 3 bases, and 14 bases lay in between. The CDR3 contains 14 residues. CDR3 in DNA: TGTGCCACCAAGGAGGGGGGTAAGACAGATACGCAGTATTTT. Residues: CATKEGGKTDTQYF.

This sequence joins TRBV3-1 and TRBJ2-7; D unclear. The V gene's germline CDR1 is LGHDT and CDR2 YNNKEL (reference sequence). This CDR3 has 14 amino acids. V was trimmed by 3 bases and J by 2 bases, leaving 11 bases between them. CDR3 in amino acids: CASSQSAPPYEQYF. In DNA, the CDR3 is TGTGCCAGCAGCCAGTCCGCCCCTCCCTACGAGCAGTACTTC.

The CDR3 loop is CSVEPDENTEAFF. The CDR3 DNA follows: TGCAGCGTTGAACCGGATGAGAACACTGAAGCTTTCTTT. The chain links TRBV29-1 to TRBJ1-1, with D hard to call. Germline loops: CDR1 SQVTM, CDR2 ANQGSEA. V shed 2 bases and J shed 1 base, with 8 bases lying between them. This CDR3 spans 13 amino acids.

This clonotype was recorded a few times. The chain carries TRBV5-5 and TRBJ2-5; a weak D match, TRBD2 (6 bases). Trimming shortened V by 4 bases and J by 0 bases, and 13 bases separated the two germline ends. CDR1 and CDR2 (germline): SGHKS, YYEKEE (reference sequence). The CDR3 length is 15 residues. CDR3 sequence reads: CASSAGRGNQETQYF. The CDR3 coding sequence is TGTGCCAGCAGCGCGGGACGGGGAAACCAAGAGACCCAGTACTTC.

This chain connects TRBV12-3 or TRBV12-4 to TRBJ1-2; D might be TRBD1 (6 bases). The CDR3 sequence is 14 residues long. Trimming cost V 5 bases and J 7 bases, with 17 bases left between them. This CDR3 is CASSRQAESGGYTF. The CDR3 coding sequence is TGTGCCAGCAGTAGACAGGCAGAATCTGGTGGCTACACCTTC.

A few counts support this clonotype. The chain carries TRBV4-2 and TRBJ1-2; 8 nucleotides line up with TRBD1. The length of the CDR3 is 15 residues. The V gene end was trimmed by 1 base and the J gene end by 8 bases; junction bases not matched to a gene: 9. Germline V CDR1 and CDR2: LGHNA, YNFKEQ. The CDR3 spells CASSQGGGQAAGYTF. The CDR3 bases are TGTGCCAGCAGCCAAGGAGGGGGACAGGCCGCGGGCTACACCTTC.

This clonotype was found many times. The gene calls are TRBV5-1 and TRBJ2-1, with unresolved D. Germline lookup yields CDR1 SGHRS and CDR2 YFSETQ. CDR3 length equals 15 residues. Trimming pared 1 base from V and 0 bases from J, leaving 8 bases between. CDR3 residues: CASSLSHNSYNEQFF. The CDR3 DNA reads as TGCGCCAGCAGCTTGTCCCACAACTCCTACAATGAGCAGTTCTTC.

In regard to this clonotype: This may stem from a read error, because a much larger clone lies one nucleotide away. This chain links TRBV20-1 with TRBJ2-7; the D is unclear. CDR3 size: 12 residues. Germline V gene lookup returns CDR1 DFQATT and CDR2 SNEGSKA (reference sequence). The CDR3 sequence is CGARGTSYEQYF. CDR3 nucleotides: TGCGGTGCTAGAGGCACCTCCTACGAGCAGTACTTC.

This clonotype occurred a few times. The chain combines TRBV7-2 with TRBJ2-7; the D gene is possibly TRBD1 (6 bases). This CDR3 spans 13 amino acids. Germline V gene sequence: CDR1 SGHTA, CDR2 FQGNSA. The V gene lost 5 bases and the J gene lost 4 bases, with 12 bases spanning the gap. The CDR3 here is CASSHDGQYEQYF. CDR3 sequence (DNA): TGTGCCAGCAGCCACGACGGACAGTACGAGCAGTACTTC.

V is TRBV20-1 and J is TRBJ2-7, with D possibly called TRBD1 or TRBD2 (6 bases each). The CDR3 extends over 13 amino acids. Germline V lookup: CDR1 DFQATT, CDR2 SNEGSKA (reference sequence). The V gene lost 5 bases and the J gene lost 5 bases, with 16 bases spanning the gap. In nucleotides, the CDR3 is TGCAGTGCTTCATCGGGGGACATACACGAGCAGTACTTC. This encodes CSASSGDIHEQYF.

CDR3 sequence: CASSFDHYGYTF. The CDR3 region has the DNA TGTGCCAGCAGCTTCGACCACTATGGCTACACCTTC. The V and J genes are TRBV5-6 and TRBJ1-2; D call uncertain. Trimming removed 2 bases at V and 3 bases at J, with 5 bases between. The CDR3 runs 12 residues. Germline V CDR1 and CDR2: SGHDT, YYEEEE.

This clonotype has at least ten counts. The chain carries TRBV4-1 and TRBJ2-7; the D gene could be TRBD1 or TRBD2 (6 bases each). Per germline, CDR1 MGHRA and CDR2 YSYEKL. The CDR3 has 15 amino acids. The V gene lost 4 bases and the J gene lost 2 bases, with 15 bases spanning the gap. CDR3 in amino acids: CASSPEGGGTYEQYF. CDR3 sequence (DNA): TGCGCCAGCAGCCCGGAGGGGGGCGGAACCTACGAGCAGTACTTC.

In its sample, this clonotype was seen once. The chain recombines TRBV29-1 with TRBJ2-3; D gene ambiguous. V was shortened by 7 bases and J by 0 bases, with 14 bases between the two germline ends. The germline CDR1 and CDR2 sequences are SQVTM and ANQGSEA. The CDR3 sequence is 14 residues long. Written as DNA, the CDR3 is TGCAGCGGGTTGGCAGCTACTAGCACAGATACGCAGTATTTT. Its translation: CSGLAATSTDTQYF.

The CDR3 nucleotides are TGCAGCGTCAGCGGGGGGGCCGGGGAGCAGTACTTC. Amino acid sequence: CSVSGGAGEQYF. The chain uses TRBV29-1 and TRBJ2-5, with TRBD2 matching 10 bases. V shed 6 bases and J 11 bases; nucleotides not matched to a gene: 9. CDR1 is SQVTM, CDR2 ANQGSEA, per germline. This CDR3 comprises 12 residues.

In its sample, this clonotype was seen a few times. Compared with germline, one end of the junction differs, possibly owing to a read error. The chain joins TRBV5-1 to TRBJ2-1; the D gene is possibly TRBD2 (5 bases). This CDR3 region has 13 residues. Germline V lookup: CDR1 SGHRS, CDR2 YFSETQ. CDR3 residues: CASSSVRGNDQFF. The CDR3 DNA follows: TGCGCCAGCAGTTCGGTACGGGGAAATGATCAGTTCTTC.

The chain links TRBV11-1 to TRBJ1-5; no clear D gene. There are 13 residues in the CDR3. The ends were cut back, 4 bases at V and 4 bases at J, with 8 bases in the middle. CDR1 and CDR2 (germline): SGHAT, FQDESV (reference sequence). The DNA for the CDR3 is TGTGCCAGCAGCTCGACCACAAATCAGCCCCAGCATTTT. Protein sequence: CASSSTTNQPQHF.

This chain connects TRBV28 to TRBJ2-1, with 8 bases aligning to TRBD1. This CDR3 contains 15 residues. The trim removed 8 bases at V and 0 bases at J, leaving 6 bases unmatched. Germline assignment: CDR1 MDHEN and CDR2 SYDVKM. The CDR3 coding sequence is TGTGCCAGCCAGGACAGGGCTAGCTCCTACAATGAGCAGTTCTTC. It specifies CASQDRASSYNEQFF.